The T cell receptor beta chain under discussion was sequenced for a study of T cells in Graves' hyperthyroidism and ophthalmopathy. Template material for amplifying TCR beta CDR3 regions consisted of RNA transcripts. The TCR CDR3 was amplified in a first-round RT-PCR using the HTBI primer set. TCRdb reprocessed the multiplex PCR reads via MiXCR and lists one record per CDR3 protein. The data contain roughly 600,000 distinct CDR3 sequences, more than 12% of them seen just once; the ten biggest clones take up roughly an eighth. The V gene's germline CDR1 is SGDLS and CDR2 YYNGEE. This CDR3 is built from 14 residues. The V gene lost 0 bases and the J gene lost 5 bases, with 9 bases spanning the gap. Pregnant or lactating patients were excluded, as were those with uncontrolled infection or other autoimmune disease.

The specimen sequenced was blood. This clonotype originated in a woman in her 50s with Graves' ophthalmopathy. The chain uses TRBV9 and TRBJ1-5, with D perhaps TRBD1 (6 bases). Written as DNA, the CDR3 is TGTGCCAGCAGCGTAGAGGGGGGGGATCAGCCCCAGCATTTT. Its translation: CASSVEGGDQPQHF.